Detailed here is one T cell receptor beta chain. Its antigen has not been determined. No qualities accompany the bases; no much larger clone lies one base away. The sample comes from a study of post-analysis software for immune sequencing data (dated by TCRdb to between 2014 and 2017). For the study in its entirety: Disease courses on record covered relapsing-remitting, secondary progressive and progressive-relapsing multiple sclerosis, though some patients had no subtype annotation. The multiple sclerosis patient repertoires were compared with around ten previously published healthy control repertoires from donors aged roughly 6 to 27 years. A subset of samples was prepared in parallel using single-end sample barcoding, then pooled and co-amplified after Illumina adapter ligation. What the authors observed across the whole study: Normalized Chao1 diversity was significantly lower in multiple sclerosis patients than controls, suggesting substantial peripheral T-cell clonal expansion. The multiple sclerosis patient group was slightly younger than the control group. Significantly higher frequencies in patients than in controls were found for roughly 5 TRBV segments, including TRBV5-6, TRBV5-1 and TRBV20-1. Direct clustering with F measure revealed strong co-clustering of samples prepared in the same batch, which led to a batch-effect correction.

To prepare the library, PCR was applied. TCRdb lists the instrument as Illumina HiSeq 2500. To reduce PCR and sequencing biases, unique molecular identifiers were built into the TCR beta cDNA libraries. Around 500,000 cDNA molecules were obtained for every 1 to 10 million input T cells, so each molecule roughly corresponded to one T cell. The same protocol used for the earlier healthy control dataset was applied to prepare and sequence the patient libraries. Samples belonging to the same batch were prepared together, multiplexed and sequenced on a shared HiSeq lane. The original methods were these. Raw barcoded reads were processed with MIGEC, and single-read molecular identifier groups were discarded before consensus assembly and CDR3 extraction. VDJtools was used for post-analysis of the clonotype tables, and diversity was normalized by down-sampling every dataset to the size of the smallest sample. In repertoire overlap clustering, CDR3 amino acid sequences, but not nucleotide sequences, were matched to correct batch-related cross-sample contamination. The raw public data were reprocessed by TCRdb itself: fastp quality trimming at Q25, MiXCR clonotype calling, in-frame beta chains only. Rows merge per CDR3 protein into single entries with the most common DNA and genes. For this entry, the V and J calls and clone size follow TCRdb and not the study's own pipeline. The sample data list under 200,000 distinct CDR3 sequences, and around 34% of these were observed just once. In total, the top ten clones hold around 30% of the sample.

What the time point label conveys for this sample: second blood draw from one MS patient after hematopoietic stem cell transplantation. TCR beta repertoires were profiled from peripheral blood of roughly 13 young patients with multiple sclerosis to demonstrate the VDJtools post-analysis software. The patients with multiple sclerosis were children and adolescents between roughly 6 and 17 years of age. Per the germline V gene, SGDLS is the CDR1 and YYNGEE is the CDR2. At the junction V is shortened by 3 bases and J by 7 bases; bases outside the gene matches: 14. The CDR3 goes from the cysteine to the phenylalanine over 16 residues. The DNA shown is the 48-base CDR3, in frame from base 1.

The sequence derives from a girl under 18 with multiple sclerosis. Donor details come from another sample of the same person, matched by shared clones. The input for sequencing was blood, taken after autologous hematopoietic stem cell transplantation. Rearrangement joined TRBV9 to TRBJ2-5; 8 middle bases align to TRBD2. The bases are TGTGCCAGCAGCGGAGGGGCAGCGGGAGTGGTAGCGACCCAGTACTTC. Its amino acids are CASSGGAAGVVATQYF. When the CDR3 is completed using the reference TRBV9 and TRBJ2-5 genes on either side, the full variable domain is DSGVTQTPKHLITATGQRVTLRCSPRSGDLSVYWYQQSLDQGLQFLIQYYNGEERAKGNILERFSAQQFPDLHSELNLSSLELGDSALYFCASSGGAAGVVATQYFGPGTRLLVL.